This T cell receptor (beta chain) derives from a study of monozygotic twins with inflammatory bowel disease. Study outcomes and limitations: Among IBD patients, fewer clonotypes were shared with others than among healthy twins, especially with disease activity.

Worth noting for this clonotype: Its antigen is not known.

Looked up from germline, CDR1 is KGHDR and CDR2 is SFDVKD. The CDR3 consists of 17 residues. Samples each yielded cDNA through eight separate reactions. UMIs bearing a 6-nucleotide sample barcode were added through template switching. From the 5' RACE reads, TCRdb lists one entry per CDR3 protein and no DNA. The listing records under 200,000 distinct CDR3 sequences. The clonotype comes from a human donor with ulcerative colitis or Crohn's disease, or a healthy co-twin of an affected twin (not recorded which). Sequencing input: blood. The gene calls are TRBV24-1 and TRBJ2-1; TCRdb picks TRBD1, but there is no DNA to check that call. CDR3 residues: CATSDYLGGQAYNEQFF.